The present T cell receptor (beta chain) was sequenced within a study of CD8+ T cells in alopecia areata. The wider study: Treated patients were dosed with oral tofacitinib, taking 5 to 10 mg twice daily. Notes on the study in general: Higher clonality was seen in lesional scalp than in normal scalp, especially in alopecia totalis/universalis. The study found TCR sharing across patients less clear than in mice, possibly for HLA reasons.

Extraction of RNA preceded its reverse transcription into cDNA, which served as the sequencing template. Produced via immunoSEQ multiplex PCR; TCRdb's table is partial and in-frame only. The table has about 150,000 clones, 45% to 60% seen once. The germline V gene encodes CDR1 SNHLY and CDR2 FYNNEI. The V and J ends lost 3 bases and 4 bases respectively, with 16 bases between them. The CDR3 consists of 15 residues. The study team obtained lesional scalp punch biopsies and peripheral blood from alopecia areata patients. About this clone itself: The antigen is unknown.

This rearrangement joins TRBV2 to TRBJ2-7; D gene unclear. The sequence derives from a human donor with alopecia areata. The sample comprised CD4+ T cells sorted from blood. The CDR3 region is CASSEQAQAVYEQYF. The CDR3, as DNA: TGTGCCAGCAGTGAGCAAGCGCAGGCAGTGTACGAGCAGTACTTC.